A selection of T cell receptor beta chains follows, all from one sample in a study of blood T cell repertoires in COVID-19. Libraries were prepared by immunoSEQ multiplex PCR; TCRdb keeps only in-frame clonotypes and omits some of them. This table has about 200,000 clones, 70% to 85% appearing once. The sequencing input was peripheral blood. These receptors were collected from a woman at least 80 years old with COVID-19, enrolled during active disease. The CDR3 runs from the conserved cysteine through the conserved F or W. Fields, in order: V gene, clone size, J gene, D gene, CDR3 protein, CDR3 DNA. The D gene is left open where the match is weak. Clone size is given for some rows only: seen once, a few or many times, or a class if the clone is expanded.

TRBV27	NA	TRBJ2-7	NA	CASIRYFRELGAQRGSYEQYF	TGTGCCAGCATTAGGTATTTCCGCGAACTGGGGGCGCAGCGGGGCTCCTACGAGCAGTACTTC
TRBV6-4	NA	TRBJ2-3	TRBD1	CASSDRGQVSDTQYF	TGTGCCAGCAGTGACAGGGGACAGGTTTCAGATACGCAGTATTTT
TRBV5-1	NA	TRBJ2-7	NA	CASSSPRGTGYEQYF	TGCGCCAGCAGCTCTCCTAGGGGCACGGGCTACGAGCAGTACTTC
TRBV24-1	NA	TRBJ2-5	TRBD2	CATSGTSGRGGETQYF	TGTGCCACCAGTGGGACTAGCGGGAGGGGAGGGGAGACCCAGTACTTC
TRBV6-5	NA	TRBJ1-2	TRBD1	CASSSRQGWVYGYTF	TGTGCCAGCAGTTCTCGACAGGGCTGGGTATATGGCTACACCTTC
TRBV5-4	NA	TRBJ2-5	TRBD2	CASSRTSGGRQETQYF	TGTGCCAGCAGCAGGACTAGCGGGGGCCGACAAGAGACCCAGTACTTC
TRBV7-2	NA	TRBJ2-1	NA	CASSMQLGPNEQFF	TGTGCCAGCAGCATGCAGCTAGGCCCCAATGAGCAGTTCTTC
TRBV3-1/TRBV3-2	NA	TRBJ2-7	NA	CASSQGLGGAEQYF	TGTGCCAGCAGCCAAGGGCTTGGGGGGGCCGAGCAGTACTTC
TRBV5-1	NA	TRBJ2-7	NA	CASSFGQAYEQYF	TGCGCCAGCAGCTTCGGCCAGGCCTACGAGCAGTACTTC
TRBV5-4	few	TRBJ1-1	NA	CASARRGNTEAFF	TGTGCCAGCGCTAGGAGAGGGAACACTGAAGCTTTCTTT
TRBV29-1	NA	TRBJ2-7	TRBD1	CSVGGTGRWEQYF	TGCAGCGTGGGAGGGACAGGGCGATGGGAGCAGTACTTC
TRBV7-9	many	TRBJ2-1	TRBD2	CASRAASGLAGLQFF	TGTGCCAGCAGAGCCGCCTCGGGACTAGCGGGTTTACAGTTCTTC
TRBV5-1	NA	TRBJ2-5	NA	CASSSLAAGLGETQYF	TGCGCCAGCAGCTCTCTTGCTGCGGGACTTGGGGAGACCCAGTACTTC
TRBV3-1/TRBV3-2	NA	TRBJ2-3	NA	CASSQVSVGRGPTDTQYF	TGTGCCAGCAGCCAAGTTTCGGTCGGCAGGGGACCCACAGATACGCAGTATTTT
TRBV28	NA	TRBJ2-4	NA	CASREPTGNIQYF	TGTGCCAGCAGGGAACCTACAGGAAACATTCAGTACTTC
TRBV5-4	NA	TRBJ2-7	NA	CASSPDSDYEQYF	TGTGCCAGCAGCCCCGACAGTGACTACGAGCAGTACTTC
TRBV11-1	NA	TRBJ1-1	NA	CASSSEVGTEAFF	TGTGCCAGCAGTTCGGAGGTCGGCACTGAAGCTTTCTTT
TRBV2	NA	TRBJ1-6	TRBD1	CANQGTESTNSPLHF	TGTGCCAACCAAGGGACAGAGTCAACAAATTCACCCCTCCACTTT
TRBV7-2	NA	TRBJ1-3	NA	CASSSSWSSGNTIYF	TGTGCCAGCAGCTCTAGTTGGAGCTCTGGAAACACCATATATTTT
TRBV2	few	TRBJ2-3	TRBD1	CASSAGTASTDTQYF	TGTGCCAGCAGTGCCGGGACAGCTAGCACAGATACGCAGTATTTT
TRBV11-1	NA	TRBJ2-7	TRBD1	CASSSRTGGGYEQYF	TGTGCCAGCAGCTCCCGGACAGGGGGAGGCTACGAGCAGTACTTC
TRBV18	NA	TRBJ1-2	TRBD1	CASSRDRAYGYTF	TGTGCCAGCTCACGGGACAGGGCCTATGGCTACACCTTC
TRBV28	NA	TRBJ1-2	NA	CASSLGRGDGYTF	TGTGCCAGCAGTTTAGGGAGGGGGGATGGCTACACCTTC
TRBV19	NA	TRBJ1-1	NA	CASSMGGLGTEAFF	TGTGCCAGTAGTATGGGAGGGCTGGGAACTGAAGCTTTCTTT
TRBV15	NA	TRBJ1-5	NA	CATSRTLRVAGNQPQHF	TGTGCCACCAGCAGAACCCTCAGGGTGGCGGGCAATCAGCCCCAGCATTTT
TRBV5-1	NA	TRBJ2-4	NA	CASSLGQRGNIQYF	TGCGCCAGCAGCTTGGGACAAAGAGGGAACATTCAGTACTTC
TRBV5-4	NA	TRBJ2-7	TRBD1	CASSLQGAYEQYF	TGTGCCAGCAGCTTGCAGGGGGCCTACGAGCAGTACTTC
TRBV19	NA	TRBJ1-6	NA	CASTTFPGKNSPLHF	TGTGCCAGTACGACTTTCCCCGGTAAAAATTCACCCCTCCACTTT
TRBV2	NA	TRBJ2-5	NA	CASSKGVETQYF	TGTGCCAGCAGTAAGGGGGTGGAGACCCAGTACTTC
TRBV7-3	once	TRBJ1-1	NA	CASSPLYNGEAFF	TGTGCCAGCAGCCCCCTCTATAATGGTGAAGCTTTCTTT
TRBV3-1/TRBV3-2	NA	TRBJ2-7	TRBD2	CASSLSGNSYEQYF	TGTGCCAGCAGCCTGAGCGGGAATTCCTACGAGCAGTACTTC
TRBV28	NA	TRBJ2-2	NA	CASRLRLLTGELFF	TGTGCCAGCCGCTTGAGGCTTCTCACCGGGGAGCTGTTTTTT
TRBV5-1	NA	TRBJ1-2	NA	CASSPRVGYGYTF	TGCGCCAGCAGCCCCAGGGTGGGCTATGGCTACACCTTC
TRBV9	NA	TRBJ2-1	NA	CASSATFTGGPLNHEQFF	TGTGCCAGCAGCGCCACATTCACAGGAGGGCCTTTGAACCATGAGCAGTTCTTC
TRBV3-1/TRBV3-2	NA	TRBJ1-6	TRBD1	CASTTTGDSPLHF	TGTGCCAGCACCACGACAGGGGATTCACCCCTCCACTTT
TRBV5-1	NA	TRBJ2-7	TRBD2	CASSLAGDSYEQYF	TGCGCCAGCAGCTTAGCGGGGGACTCCTACGAGCAGTACTTC
TRBV24-1	NA	TRBJ1-1	NA	CATSSSGDGDTEAFF	TGTGCCACCAGCAGCTCAGGGGACGGGGACACTGAAGCTTTCTTT
TRBV24-1	NA	TRBJ2-3	TRBD2	CATSDLLAGGPNTQYF	TGTGCCACCAGTGATTTGTTGGCGGGAGGGCCGAATACGCAGTATTTT
TRBV6-1	once	TRBJ1-6	TRBD1	CASSEVDRVSPLHF	TGTGCCAGCAGTGAAGTGGACAGGGTCTCACCCCTCCACTTT
TRBV4-2	NA	TRBJ2-5	NA	CASSQETEETQYF	TGTGCCAGCAGCCAAGAAACGGAAGAGACCCAGTACTTC
TRBV18	NA	TRBJ2-3	NA	CASSPRLAASTDTQYF	TGTGCCAGCTCACCACGGCTAGCAGCGAGCACAGATACGCAGTATTTT
TRBV24-1	NA	TRBJ1-2	TRBD1	CATSDWDREYGYTF	TGTGCCACCAGTGATTGGGACAGGGAGTATGGCTACACCTTC
TRBV6-1	NA	TRBJ1-1	NA	CASSETGPNTEAFF	TGTGCCAGCAGTGAAACCGGTCCTAATACTGAAGCTTTCTTT
TRBV11-2	NA	TRBJ1-4	NA	CASSRGINEKLFF	TGTGCCAGCAGCCGGGGTATAAATGAAAAACTGTTTTTT
TRBV5-4	NA	TRBJ2-3	NA	CASSEAEATDTQYF	TGTGCCAGCAGCGAGGCAGAAGCCACAGATACGCAGTATTTT
TRBV7-3	few	TRBJ2-2	TRBD2	CASSLFGTTNTGELFF	TGTGCCAGCAGCTTATTCGGGACTACGAACACCGGGGAGCTGTTTTTT
TRBV25-1	once	TRBJ1-5	NA	CASRGGYGQPQHF	TGTGCCAGCAGGGGGGGGTACGGCCAGCCCCAGCATTTT
TRBV18	NA	TRBJ2-7	NA	CASSPPGTSASYEQYF	TGTGCCAGCTCACCCCCGGGGACTTCTGCCTCCTACGAGCAGTACTTC
TRBV7-3	NA	TRBJ2-1	TRBD2	CASSLTSGVAYNEQFF	TGTGCCAGCAGCTTAACTAGCGGGGTAGCCTACAATGAGCAGTTCTTC
TRBV18	NA	TRBJ1-5	TRBD1	CASSPPTGQGRNQPQHF	TGTGCCAGCTCACCACCGACGGGACAGGGTCGCAATCAGCCCCAGCATTTT
TRBV2	NA	TRBJ1-1	NA	CASGGNLNTEAFF	TGTGCCAGCGGAGGAAACCTGAACACTGAAGCTTTCTTT
TRBV7-2	NA	TRBJ2-2	NA	CASSLAREAGTYTGELFF	TGTGCCAGCAGCTTAGCGCGAGAGGCGGGGACGTACACCGGGGAGCTGTTTTTT
TRBV6-1	NA	TRBJ2-7	NA	CASSEGRSYEQYF	TGTGCCAGCAGTGAAGGCAGGTCCTACGAGCAGTACTTC